This TCR beta chain was found in a study of PD-1 blockade in classical Hodgkin lymphoma. Background on the study: With a 2-week interval, patients received intravenous nivolumab at 3 mg/kg.

Germline assignment: CDR1 LNHDA and CDR2 SQIVND (reference sequence). Germline trimming cut 4 bases from V and 7 bases from J; bases unmatched to any gene: 12. This CDR3 contains 15 residues. Study results and limitations: Patients with an early start, nivolumab under 1 year after ASCT, were excluded.

Time point here: cycle 4 day 1 (C4D1), after less than 7 weeks of nivolumab. Every patient was affected by relapse after autologous stem cell transplantation, while exposure to brentuximab vedotin was not uniform. Some clones are missing from TCRdb's copy, which holds only in-frame ones; the method was immunoSEQ multiplex PCR. Of around 93,000 clones in the sample, roughly 73% were seen once. Turning to this clone: Its antigen is still unknown.

This chain connects TRBV19 to TRBJ1-1; 7 positions match TRBD1. The sample was peripheral blood mononuclear cells (PBMCs), taken before the fourth cycle of nivolumab. The TCR comes from a human donor with classical Hodgkin lymphoma. CDR3 sequence (DNA): TGTGCCAGTAGTACCCCCGGGACAGCAATATTTGAAGCTTTCTTT. Protein: CASSTPGTAIFEAFF.